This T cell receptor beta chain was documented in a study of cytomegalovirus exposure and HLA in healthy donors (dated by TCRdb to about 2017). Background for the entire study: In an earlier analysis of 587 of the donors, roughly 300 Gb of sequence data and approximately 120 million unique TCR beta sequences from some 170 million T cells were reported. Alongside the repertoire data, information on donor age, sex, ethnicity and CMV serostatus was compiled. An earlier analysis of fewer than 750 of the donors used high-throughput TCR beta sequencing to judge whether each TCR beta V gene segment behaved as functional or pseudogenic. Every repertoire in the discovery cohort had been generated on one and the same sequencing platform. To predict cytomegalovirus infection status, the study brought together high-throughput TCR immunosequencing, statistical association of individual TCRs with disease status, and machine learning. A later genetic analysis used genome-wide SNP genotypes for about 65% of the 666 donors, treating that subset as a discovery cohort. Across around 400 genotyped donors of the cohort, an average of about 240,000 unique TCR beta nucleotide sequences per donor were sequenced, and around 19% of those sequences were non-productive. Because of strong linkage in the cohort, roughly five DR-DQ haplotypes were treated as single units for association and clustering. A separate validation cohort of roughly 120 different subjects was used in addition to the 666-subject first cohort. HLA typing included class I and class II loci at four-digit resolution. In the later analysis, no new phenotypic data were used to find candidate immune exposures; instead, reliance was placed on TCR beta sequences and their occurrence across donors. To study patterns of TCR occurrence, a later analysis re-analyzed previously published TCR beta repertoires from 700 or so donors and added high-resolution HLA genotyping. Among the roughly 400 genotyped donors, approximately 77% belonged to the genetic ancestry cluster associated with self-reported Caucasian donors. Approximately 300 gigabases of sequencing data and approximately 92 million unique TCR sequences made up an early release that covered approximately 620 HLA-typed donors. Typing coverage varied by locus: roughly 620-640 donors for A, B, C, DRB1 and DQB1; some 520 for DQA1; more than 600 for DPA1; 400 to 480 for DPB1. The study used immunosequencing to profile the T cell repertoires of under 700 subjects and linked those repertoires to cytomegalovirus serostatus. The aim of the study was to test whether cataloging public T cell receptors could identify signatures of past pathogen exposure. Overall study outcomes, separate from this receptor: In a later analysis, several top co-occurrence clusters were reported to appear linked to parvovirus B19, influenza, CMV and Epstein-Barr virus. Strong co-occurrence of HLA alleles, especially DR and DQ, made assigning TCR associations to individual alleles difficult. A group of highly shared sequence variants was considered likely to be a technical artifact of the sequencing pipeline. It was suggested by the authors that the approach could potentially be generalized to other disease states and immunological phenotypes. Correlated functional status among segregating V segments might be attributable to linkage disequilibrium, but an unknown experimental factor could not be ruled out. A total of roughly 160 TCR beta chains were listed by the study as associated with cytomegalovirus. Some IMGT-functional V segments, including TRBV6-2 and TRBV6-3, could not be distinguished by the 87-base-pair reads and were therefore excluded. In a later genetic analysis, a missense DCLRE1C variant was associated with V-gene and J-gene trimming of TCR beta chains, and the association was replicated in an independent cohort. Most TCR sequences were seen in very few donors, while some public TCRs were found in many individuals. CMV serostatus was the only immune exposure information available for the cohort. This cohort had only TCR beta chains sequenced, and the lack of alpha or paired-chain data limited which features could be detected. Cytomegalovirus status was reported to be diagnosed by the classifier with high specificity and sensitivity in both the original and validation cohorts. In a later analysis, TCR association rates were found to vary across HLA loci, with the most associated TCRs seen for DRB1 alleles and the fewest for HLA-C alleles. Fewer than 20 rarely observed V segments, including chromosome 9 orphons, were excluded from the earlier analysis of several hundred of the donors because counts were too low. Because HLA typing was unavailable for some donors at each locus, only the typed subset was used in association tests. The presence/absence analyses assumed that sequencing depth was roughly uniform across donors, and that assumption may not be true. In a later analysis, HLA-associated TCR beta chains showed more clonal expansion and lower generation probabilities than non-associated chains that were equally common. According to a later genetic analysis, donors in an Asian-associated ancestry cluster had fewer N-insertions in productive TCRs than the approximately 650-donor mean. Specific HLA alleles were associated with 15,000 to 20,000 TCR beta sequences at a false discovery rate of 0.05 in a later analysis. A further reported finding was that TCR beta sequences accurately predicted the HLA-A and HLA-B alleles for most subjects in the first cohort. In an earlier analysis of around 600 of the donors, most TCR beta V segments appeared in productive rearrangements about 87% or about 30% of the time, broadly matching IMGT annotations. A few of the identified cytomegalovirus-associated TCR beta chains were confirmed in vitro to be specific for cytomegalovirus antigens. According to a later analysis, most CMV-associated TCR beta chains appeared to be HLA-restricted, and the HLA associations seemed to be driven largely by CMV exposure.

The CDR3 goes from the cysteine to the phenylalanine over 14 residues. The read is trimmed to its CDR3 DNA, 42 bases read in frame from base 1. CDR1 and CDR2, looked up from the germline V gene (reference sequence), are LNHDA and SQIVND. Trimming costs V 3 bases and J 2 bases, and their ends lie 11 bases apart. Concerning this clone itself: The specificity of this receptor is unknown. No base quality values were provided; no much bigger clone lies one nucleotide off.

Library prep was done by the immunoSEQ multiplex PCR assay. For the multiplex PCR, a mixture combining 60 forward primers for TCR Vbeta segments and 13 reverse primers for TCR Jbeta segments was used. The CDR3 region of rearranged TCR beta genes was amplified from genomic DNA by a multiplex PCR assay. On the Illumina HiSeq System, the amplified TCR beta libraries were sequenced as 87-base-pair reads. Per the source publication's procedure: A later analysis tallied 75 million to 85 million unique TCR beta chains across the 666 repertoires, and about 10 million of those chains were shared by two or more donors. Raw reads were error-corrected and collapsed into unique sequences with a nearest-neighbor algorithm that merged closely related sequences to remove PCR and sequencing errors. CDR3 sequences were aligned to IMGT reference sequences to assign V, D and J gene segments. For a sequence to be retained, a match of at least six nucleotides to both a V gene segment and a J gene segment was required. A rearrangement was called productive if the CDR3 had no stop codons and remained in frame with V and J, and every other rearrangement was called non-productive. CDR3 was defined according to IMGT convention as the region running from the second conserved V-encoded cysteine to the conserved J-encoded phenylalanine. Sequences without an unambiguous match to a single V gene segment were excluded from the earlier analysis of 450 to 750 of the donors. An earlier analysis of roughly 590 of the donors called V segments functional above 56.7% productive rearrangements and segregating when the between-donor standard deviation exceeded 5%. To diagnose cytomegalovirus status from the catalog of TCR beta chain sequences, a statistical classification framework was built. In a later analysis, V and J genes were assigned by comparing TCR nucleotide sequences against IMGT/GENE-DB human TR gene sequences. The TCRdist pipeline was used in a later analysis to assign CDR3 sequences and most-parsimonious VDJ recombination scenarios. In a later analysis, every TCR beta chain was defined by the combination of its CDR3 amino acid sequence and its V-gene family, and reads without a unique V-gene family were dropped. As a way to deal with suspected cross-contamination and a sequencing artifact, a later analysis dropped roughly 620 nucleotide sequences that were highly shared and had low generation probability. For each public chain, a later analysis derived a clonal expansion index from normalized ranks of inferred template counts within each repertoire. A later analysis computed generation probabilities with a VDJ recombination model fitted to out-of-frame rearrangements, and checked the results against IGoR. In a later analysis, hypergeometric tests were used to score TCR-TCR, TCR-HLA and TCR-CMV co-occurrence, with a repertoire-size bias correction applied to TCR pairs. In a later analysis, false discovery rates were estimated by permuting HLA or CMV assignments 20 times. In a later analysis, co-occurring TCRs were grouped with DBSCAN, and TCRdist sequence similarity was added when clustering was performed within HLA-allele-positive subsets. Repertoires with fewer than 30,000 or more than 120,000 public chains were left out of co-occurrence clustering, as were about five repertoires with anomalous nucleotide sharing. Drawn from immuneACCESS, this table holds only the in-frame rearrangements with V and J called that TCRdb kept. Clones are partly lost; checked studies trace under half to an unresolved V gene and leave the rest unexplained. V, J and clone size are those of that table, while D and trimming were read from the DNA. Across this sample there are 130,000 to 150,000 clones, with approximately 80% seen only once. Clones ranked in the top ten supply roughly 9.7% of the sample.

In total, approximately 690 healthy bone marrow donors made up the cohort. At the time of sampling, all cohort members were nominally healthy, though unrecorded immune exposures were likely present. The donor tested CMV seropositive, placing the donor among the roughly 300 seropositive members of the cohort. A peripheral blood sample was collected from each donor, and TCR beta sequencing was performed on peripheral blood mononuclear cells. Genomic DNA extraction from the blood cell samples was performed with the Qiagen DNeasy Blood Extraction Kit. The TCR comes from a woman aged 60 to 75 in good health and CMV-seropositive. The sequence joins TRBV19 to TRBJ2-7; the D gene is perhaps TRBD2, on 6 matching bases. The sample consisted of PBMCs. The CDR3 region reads CASSIGGLAYEQYF. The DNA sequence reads TGTGCCAGTAGTATTGGGGGGTTAGCCTACGAGCAGTACTTC.